A single sample gave rise to the 23 T cell receptor beta chains below, sequenced in a study of T-cell memory formation after mild COVID-19. TCRdb passed the 5' RACE reads through MiXCR, listing each CDR3 protein once. The sample includes around 80,000 distinct CDR3 sequences, 13% seen only once; the top ten take around two fifths. Material for sequencing was PBMCs or a T cell subset sorted from them (not recorded which). The receptors stem from a man younger than 35 who had mild COVID-19 (a few samples of this study predate the infection). Cell type and time point are not known.

This clonotype appeared a few times. V usage is TRBV11-3 and J usage is TRBJ1-1; D might be TRBD1 (5 bases). Trimming took off 6 bases at V and 6 bases at J, with 14 bases between the two ends. This CDR3 is built from 13 residues. CDR1 and CDR2 from the germline V gene are SGHNT and YENEEA. CDR3 loop: CASRLKGYAEAFF. CDR3 DNA sequence: TGTGCCAGCAGGTTAAAGGGGTACGCTGAAGCTTTCTTT.

In this sample, this clonotype turned up many times. The chain has TRBV6-5 and TRBJ1-2; TRBD1 might be the D (5 bases). Per the germline V gene, CDR1 is MNHEY and CDR2 is SVGAGI. V lost 4 bases and J 3 bases, leaving 15 bases between the germline ends. CDR3 size: 15 residues. The CDR3 spells CASSSVLETDYGYTF. CDR3 DNA sequence: TGTGCCAGCAGTTCCGTCCTCGAGACAGACTATGGCTACACCTTC.

The chain has TRBV29-1 and TRBJ2-7, with no clear D. V was shortened by 4 bases and J by 4 bases, with 11 bases between the two germline ends. The germline CDR1 and CDR2 sequences are SQVTM and ANQGSEA. The CDR3 is made up of 12 amino acids. CDR3 coding DNA: TGCAGCGTTGCTTCAAGTGGTTACGAGCAGTACTTC. Translating gives CSVASSGYEQYF.

This clonotype has just a few counts. The V call is TRBV6-4, the J call TRBJ2-1; 9 nucleotides agree with TRBD2. There are 16 residues in the CDR3. V shed 5 bases, J shed 0 bases, and the junction held 5 bases outside the gene matches. Germline V gene sequence: CDR1 MRHNA, CDR2 SNTAGT. The CDR3: CASSRRGGISYNEQFF. The CDR3 nucleotides are TGTGCCAGCAGTCGGCGGGGGGGCATCTCCTACAATGAGCAGTTCTTC.

The V call is TRBV4-2, the J call TRBJ1-5; unclear D gene. The CDR3 extends over 15 amino acids. Trimming cost V 1 base and J 2 bases, with 9 bases left between them. Germline V gene data show CDR1 as LGHNA and CDR2 as YNFKEQ. The CDR3: CASSQVESGNQPQHF. CDR3 nucleotides: TGTGCCAGCAGCCAAGTTGAGTCAGGCAATCAGCCCCAGCATTTT.

This chain uses TRBV4-3 with TRBJ1-4; D gene uncertain. CDR3 length: 16 amino acids. V was cut by 6 bases and J by 0 bases, with 14 bases left in between. Germline V lookup: CDR1 LGHNA, CDR2 YSLEER. The CDR3 spells CASRKSRSSTNEKLFF. DNA of the CDR3: TGCGCCAGCAGAAAGTCCCGCAGTTCAACTAATGAAAAACTGTTTTTT.

This clonotype was detected only a few times. The J gene is TRBJ1-5, the V gene TRBV7-8; TRBD1 agrees at 7 bases. J lost 5 bases, V lost 4 bases, and 8 bases had no gene match. The V gene's germline CDR1 is SGHVS and CDR2 FQNEAQ. CDR3 length equals 15 residues. The CDR3 is CASSSQGELDQPQHF. CDR3 coding DNA: TGTGCCAGCAGCTCCCAGGGGGAGCTCGATCAGCCCCAGCATTTT.

The chain combines TRBV9 with TRBJ2-3, with D tentatively TRBD1 or TRBD2 (6 bases each). The CDR3 is 16 residues long. Trimming took off 0 bases at V and 4 bases at J, with 15 bases between the two ends. Germline CDR1 and CDR2: SGDLS and YYNGEE. The CDR3 region has the DNA TGTGCCAGCAGCGTAGGCGATTCGGGGGCGGCAGATACGCAGTATTTT. It specifies CASSVGDSGAADTQYF.

This clonotype came up a few times. V is TRBV7-6 and J is TRBJ1-1; D gene unclear. CDR3 length equals 13 residues. V was clipped by 1 base and J by 1 base, with 4 bases between them. CDR1 and CDR2 (germline): SGHVS, FNYEAQ. The CDR3 loop is CASSLERNTEAFF. The CDR3 nucleotides read TGTGCCAGCAGCTTAGAAAGGAACACTGAAGCTTTCTTT.

The gene calls are TRBV7-9 and TRBJ1-2; D gene unclear. Trimming left V 1 base short and J 2 bases short, with 8 bases between. The CDR3 runs 14 residues. Germline CDR1 SEHNR, CDR2 FQNEAQ (reference sequence). CDR3 in DNA: TGTGCCAGCAGCTTAGAATGGTTGAACTATGGCTACACCTTC. Translating gives CASSLEWLNYGYTF.

This clonotype was counted between two and nine times. The chain couples TRBV7-2 to TRBJ2-5; 7 bases line up with TRBD1. The CDR3 contains 16 residues. Germline values: CDR1 SGHTA, CDR2 FQGNSA. With V trimmed by 5 bases and J by 1 base, 10 bases remained unmatched. The CDR3 region is CASSRGTASRQETQYF. Written as DNA, the CDR3 is TGTGCCAGCAGCCGAGGGACAGCCAGCCGCCAAGAGACCCAGTACTTC.

V gene TRBV9 combines with J gene TRBJ2-1; maybe TRBD2 (5 bases). The V end lost 0 bases, the J end lost 0 bases, and 7 bases lay between the germline ends. Germline CDR1 SGDLS, CDR2 YYNGEE. This CDR3 is 15 amino acids long. Here the CDR3 DNA reads TGTGCCAGCAGCGTAGCTACTAGCTCCTACAATGAGCAGTTCTTC. Amino acids: CASSVATSSYNEQFF.

The genes are TRBV12-3 or TRBV12-4 and TRBJ1-2; maybe TRBD1 (6 bases). With 3 bases removed from V and 1 base from J, the gap between germline ends came to 12 bases. The CDR3 sequence is 15 residues long. This CDR3 reads CASSLGGAGNYGYTF. In DNA, the CDR3 is TGTGCCAGCAGTTTGGGGGGGGCTGGTAACTATGGCTACACCTTC.

This clonotype turned up a few times. The CDR3 DNA reads TGTGCCAGCAGCTTGGGGCAGGCAACGCAGTATTTT. It specifies CASSLGQATQYF. V gene TRBV5-5 combines with J gene TRBJ2-3; D ambiguous. Germline CDR1 SGHKS, CDR2 YYEKEE (reference sequence). Between the trimmed V and J ends, which lost 0 bases and 9 bases, there was a span of 8 bases. The length of the CDR3 is 12 residues.

This clonotype was counted only a few times. The chain employs TRBV5-1 and TRBJ1-1; 10 bases fit TRBD1. The CDR3 spans 16 residues. J gave up 4 bases and V 3 bases, and 9 bases lay outside the gene matches. Germline CDR1 reads SGHRS; CDR2 reads YFSETQ. CDR3 nucleotides: TGCGCCAGCAGCTACTCGACAGGGGGCCGGCCCACTGAAGCTTTCTTT. Encoded protein: CASSYSTGGRPTEAFF.

The chain uses TRBV6-5 and TRBJ2-5; possibly TRBD2 for D (6 bases). Trimming stripped 4 bases from V and 5 bases from J, with 20 bases between. Germline lookup yields CDR1 MNHEY and CDR2 SVGAGI. CDR3 length equals 16 residues. The CDR3 DNA reads as TGTGCCAGCAGTTTCGGAGGTTGGGAGGTCCAGGAGACCCAGTACTTC. Encoded protein: CASSFGGWEVQETQYF.

Remarks on this clonotype: A much larger clone lies a single base off, so this may be a read error. The chain uses TRBV7-9 and TRBJ2-5; D is undetermined. This CDR3 is built from 12 residues. The V and J ends lost 5 bases and 4 bases respectively, with 8 bases between them. The germline V gene encodes CDR1 SEHNR and CDR2 FQNEAQ (reference sequence). CDR3 residues: CASSPIRETQYF. The DNA of the CDR3 is TGTGCCAGCAGCCCCATCCGAGAGACCCAGTACTTC.

This clonotype was counted only a few times. The CDR3 DNA follows: TGCAGTGCTAACACCCCGGGACAGATTATTGACTATGGCTACACCTTC. Translating it yields CSANTPGQIIDYGYTF. J is TRBJ1-2 and V is TRBV20-1, with 7 bases identical to TRBD1. The germline V gene has CDR1 DFQATT and CDR2 SNEGSKA (reference sequence). V trimming: 4 bases; J trimming: 3 bases; junction bases outside the gene matches: 14. CDR3 length: 16 residues.

This clonotype came up a few times. This chain joins TRBV15 and TRBJ2-7, with D possibly matching TRBD2 (6 bases). The length of the CDR3 is 16 residues. With 3 bases removed from V and 5 bases from J, the gap between germline ends came to 20 bases. CDR1 and CDR2 (germline): LNHNV, YYDKDF (reference sequence). CDR3 DNA: TGTGCCACCAGCAGGAGCAGGAGGGTCGGAGGCGACGAGCAGTACGTC. This codes for CATSRSRRVGGDEQYV.

This clonotype came up a few times. This chain uses TRBV29-1 with TRBJ2-2; TRBD2 is a possible D gene (5 bases). Germline V gene data show CDR1 as SQVTM and CDR2 as ANQGSEA. Trimming shortened V by 2 bases and J by 4 bases, and 17 bases separated the two germline ends. There are 16 residues in the CDR3. DNA for the CDR3: TGCAGCGTTGAACGGGCGGGTGCAACGAGCACCGGGGAGCTGTTTTTT. Translation: CSVERAGATSTGELFF.

Only a few counts were recorded for this clonotype. The rearrangement uses TRBV7-6 and TRBJ2-1; 10 positions match TRBD2. The CDR3 totals 15 residues. The J segment lost 4 bases and the V segment lost 4 bases, leaving 4 bases of the junction unmatched. CDR1 and CDR2 from the germline V gene are SGHVS and FNYEAQ. CDR3: CASSSGTSAYNEQFF. The CDR3 nucleotides read TGTGCCAGCAGCTCCGGGACTAGCGCATACAATGAGCAGTTCTTC.

This clonotype was seen repeatedly, ten times or more. J is TRBJ1-5 and V is TRBV9; 7 bases agree with TRBD1. CDR1 SGDLS and CDR2 YYNGEE come from the germline V gene. The V segment lost 0 bases and the J segment 2 bases; nucleotides outside the gene matches: 2. The CDR3 sequence is 15 residues long. In DNA, the CDR3 is TGTGCCAGCAGCGTAGGGCAGGGGGGCAATCAGCCCCAGCATTTT. Translated, it gives CASSVGQGGNQPQHF.

This chain links TRBV12-3 or TRBV12-4 with TRBJ2-7, with D maybe TRBD2 (6 bases). V shed 5 bases and J shed 11 bases, with 19 bases lying between them. This CDR3 has 13 residues. The CDR3 DNA reads as TGTGCCAGCAGTCCCGATCGGGGGACGGGAGAGTACTTC. Translated: CASSPDRGTGEYF.